These T cell receptor beta chains were read from a single sample in a study of cytomegalovirus exposure and HLA in healthy donors. Clones were read by immunoSEQ multiplex PCR, and TCRdb kept only the in-frame ones, dropping some. The table lists 200,000 to 250,000 clones, around 89% of them singletons. Sequencing was carried out using PBMCs. The receptors come from a woman younger than 35 in good health and CMV-seronegative. The conserved cysteine and the conserved F or W are not part of the CDR3 here. Each record gives: V gene, CDR3 protein.

v_gene: TRBV2; CDR3aa: ASKERTDYEQY
v_gene: TRBV27; CDR3aa: ASTSYRGRKLF
v_gene: TRBV4-3; CDR3aa: ASSQMTGINQPQH
v_gene: TRBV29-1; CDR3aa: SVGRGNTEAF
v_gene: TRBV5-4; CDR3aa: ASSTRQGAGTEAF
v_gene: TRBV11-2; CDR3aa: ASSRGLAETQY
v_gene: TRBV15; CDR3aa: ATSARTSGGNEQF
v_gene: TRBV5-4; CDR3aa: ASSRRGGGTLNEQF
v_gene: TRBV7-2; CDR3aa: ASSLVILGRVEDNEQF
v_gene: TRBV18; CDR3aa: ASSPPTRNEQY
v_gene: TRBV16; CDR3aa: ASSPGVTEF
v_gene: TRBV27; CDR3aa: ASSTSRQNNEQF
v_gene: TRBV9; CDR3aa: ASSVGGIRGNTEAF
v_gene: TRBV19; CDR3aa: ASKLMTSTDTQY
v_gene: TRBV7-9; CDR3aa: ASSLELAPNRNEQF
v_gene: TRBV16; CDR3aa: ASSQQGAGAQY
v_gene: TRBV5-1; CDR3aa: ASSIRDRTEYEQY
v_gene: TRBV2; CDR3aa: ASRGGSQGSPLH
v_gene: TRBV7-9; CDR3aa: ASRPGRGQNPYEQY
v_gene: TRBV19; CDR3aa: ASTHDTLQPQH
v_gene: TRBV5-1; CDR3aa: ASSLTTSHEQY
v_gene: TRBV4-2; CDR3aa: ASSQVDREDQPQH
v_gene: TRBV27; CDR3aa: ASRQVGYEQY
v_gene: TRBV6-5; CDR3aa: ASSFNTKAF
v_gene: TRBV6-5; CDR3aa: ASSSDSWNTEAF
v_gene: TRBV5-1; CDR3aa: ASSLAGTGRSPLH
v_gene: TRBV5-1; CDR3aa: ASSLGLGATEAF
v_gene: TRBV5-4; CDR3aa: ASSHWTGGYEQY
v_gene: TRBV11-3; CDR3aa: ASSLDRDLGYGYT
v_gene: TRBV7-9; CDR3aa: ASSSQGAQAF
v_gene: TRBV30; CDR3aa: AWSRDRVTDTQY
v_gene: TRBV11-2; CDR3aa: ASSLLGAGGNQPQH
v_gene: TRBV6-4; CDR3aa: ASSRDRNNYGYT
v_gene: TRBV10-2; CDR3aa: ASSLAASYNEQF
v_gene: TRBV10-3; CDR3aa: AISESETPYEQY
v_gene: TRBV29-1; CDR3aa: SVEGRGRVTEAF
v_gene: TRBV6-6; CDR3aa: ASSTPGNSYEQY
v_gene: TRBV6-6; CDR3aa: ASSYTTDSSMAQY
v_gene: TRBV28; CDR3aa: ASGTSGLYEQY
v_gene: TRBV25-1; CDR3aa: ASSEHPNRYEQY
v_gene: TRBV6-4; CDR3aa: ASSDPPDRGSYEQY
v_gene: TRBV4-1; CDR3aa: ASSQESSMKTEAF
v_gene: TRBV23-1; CDR3aa: ASTSSTGWIMVIQY
v_gene: TRBV6-5; CDR3aa: ASSYSRQGIGYGYT
v_gene: TRBV18; CDR3aa: ASSPPDRASYEQY
v_gene: TRBV7-2; CDR3aa: ASAIRPDRGRGYT
v_gene: TRBV4-1; CDR3aa: ASSQDYYQLAGELF
v_gene: TRBV5-4; CDR3aa: ASSGALGVTRPRNEQF
v_gene: TRBV5-8; CDR3aa: ASSLGDYNTGELF
v_gene: TRBV11-2; CDR3aa: ASRRPGTGSGELF
v_gene: TRBV7-9; CDR3aa: SSSLAPDSPLH
v_gene: TRBV5-1; CDR3aa: ASSLGLAGVYNEQF
v_gene: TRBV7-8; CDR3aa: ASSSVRGPTDTQY
v_gene: TRBV5-6; CDR3aa: ASSSQLSTNYGYT
v_gene: TRBV9; CDR3aa: ASSVWRGSSTDTQY
v_gene: TRBV5-7; CDR3aa: ASSLGRSSGNTIY
v_gene: TRBV19; CDR3aa: ASSIEAGISNQPQH
v_gene: TRBV19; CDR3aa: ASSIGDRVQPQH